This T cell receptor beta chain was recorded in a study of blood T cell repertoires in COVID-19. Original analysis: The assay estimated nucleated cells by amplifying reference gene primers. The data were produced by immunoSEQ multiplex PCR, yet TCRdb's version contains in-frame clones alone and is incomplete. The D gene and trimming were derived from the DNA, and the V and J assignments and clone size from that table. The sample lists 350,000 to 450,000 clones; 85% to 90% were seen once. The CDR3 runs 15 residues. Per germline, CDR1 SGHNT and CDR2 YYREEE (reference sequence). The ends lost 4 bases at V and 3 bases at J; junction bases unmatched: 4. Cohorts were determined from participant-reported clinical history. Among Cohort 3 donors, those recovered had two negative PCRs, clearance, or symptom resolution.

Sequenced sample: PBMCs or T cells enriched from blood (not recorded which). This TCR was recovered from a man aged 25-45 years who had recovered from COVID-19. The chain links TRBV5-4 to TRBJ2-2; TRBD1 aligns across 9 bases. The CDR3 reads CASSHRDRDTGELFF. The CDR3 DNA reads TGTGCCAGCAGCCACCGGGACAGGGACACCGGGGAGCTGTTTTTT.